This TCR beta chain was recorded in a study of blood T cell repertoires in COVID-19. Study as a whole: Italy, Spain and the United States were the sources of the convalescent and acute COVID-19 samples. T cells, B-cell-depleted T cells, or PBMCs provided the cDNA or gDNA that served as material.

The V end lost 1 base, the J end lost 5 bases, and 11 bases lay between the germline ends. The CDR3 contains 14 residues. Germline CDR1 LGHDT, CDR2 YNNKEL (reference sequence). Original methodology: Quantification of nucleated cells was approximated via reference gene primer amplification. Sequencing used immunoSEQ multiplex PCR; TCRdb keeps in-frame clones, though not all of them. The D gene and trimming were derived from the DNA, and the V and J assignments and clone size from that table. Of more than 65,000 clones listed, over 60% are singletons. This clone appeared a few times. This sequence originates from a woman aged 80 or over with active or convalescent COVID-19. Sequencing was carried out using peripheral blood. This chain links TRBV3-1 (or the pseudogene TRBV3-2) with TRBJ2-5, with D hard to call. CDR3 residues: CASSQVLAWETQYF. Here the CDR3 DNA reads TGTGCCAGCAGCCAAGTACTCGCATGGGAGACCCAGTACTTC.